This T cell receptor (beta chain) was retrieved from a study of T cells expressing NK-cell markers. Background on the study: The study drew TCR beta repertoires from sorted CD3+CD56+NKG2C+, CD3+CD56+NKG2C- and CD3+CD56-NKG2C+ T cells. The study sequenced eight donors, seven HCMV-seropositive and one seronegative.

From germline, CDR1 is KGHDR and CDR2 SFDVKD. CDR3 length equals 18 residues. TCRdb re-called the 5' RACE reads, yielding one record per CDR3 amino acid sequence without DNA. The table counts 450,000 to 600,000 distinct CDR3 sequences; about 3.6% lies in the top ten. This TCR was recovered from a young man in good health. Sequencing was carried out using blood T cells: a sorted CD56 or NKG2C T cell subset, CD4+ or CD8+ T cells, or bulk PBMC T cells (not recorded which). This chain uses TRBV24-1 with TRBJ2-1; TCRdb's D gene call, TRBD2, goes unchecked for lack of DNA. CDR3: CATSESISGTRGRNEQFF.